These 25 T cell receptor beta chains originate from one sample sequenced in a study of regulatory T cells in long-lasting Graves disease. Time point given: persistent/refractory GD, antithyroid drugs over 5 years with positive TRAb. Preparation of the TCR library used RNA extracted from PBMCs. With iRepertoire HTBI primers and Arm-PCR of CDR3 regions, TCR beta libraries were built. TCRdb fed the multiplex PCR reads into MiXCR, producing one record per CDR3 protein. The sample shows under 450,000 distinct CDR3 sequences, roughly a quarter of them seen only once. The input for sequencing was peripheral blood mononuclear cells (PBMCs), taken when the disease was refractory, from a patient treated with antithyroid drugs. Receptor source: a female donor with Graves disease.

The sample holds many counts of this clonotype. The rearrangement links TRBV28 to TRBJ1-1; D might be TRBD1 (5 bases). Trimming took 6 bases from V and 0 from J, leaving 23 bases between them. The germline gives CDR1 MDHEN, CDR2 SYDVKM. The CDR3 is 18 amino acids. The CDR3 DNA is TGTGCCAGCAGATCCAAACGCCAGGGAGGGAAGATGAACACTGAAGCTTTCTTT. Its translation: CASRSKRQGGKMNTEAFF.

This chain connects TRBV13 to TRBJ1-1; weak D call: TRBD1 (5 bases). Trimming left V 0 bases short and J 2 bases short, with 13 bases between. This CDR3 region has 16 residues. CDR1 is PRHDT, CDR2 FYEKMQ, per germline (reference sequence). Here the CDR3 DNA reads TGTGCCAGCAGCTTAGGCGATTCTGGGGGAAACACTGAAGCTTTCTTT. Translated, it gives CASSLGDSGGNTEAFF. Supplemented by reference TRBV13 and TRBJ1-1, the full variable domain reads AAGVIQSPRHLIKEKRETATLKCYPIPRHDTVYWYQQGPGQDPQFLISFYEKMQSDKGSIPDRFSAQQFSDYHSELNMSSLELGDSALYFCASSLGDSGGNTEAFFGQGTRLTVV.

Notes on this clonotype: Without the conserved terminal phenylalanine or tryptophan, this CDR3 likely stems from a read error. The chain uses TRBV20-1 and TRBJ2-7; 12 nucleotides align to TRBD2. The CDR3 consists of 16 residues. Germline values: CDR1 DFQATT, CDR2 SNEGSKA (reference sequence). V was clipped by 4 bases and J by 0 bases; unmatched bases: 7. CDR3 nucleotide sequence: TGCAGTGCTACGGGACTAGCGGGTCTTAGCTCCTACGAGCAGTACTCC. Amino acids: CSATGLAGLSSYEQYS.

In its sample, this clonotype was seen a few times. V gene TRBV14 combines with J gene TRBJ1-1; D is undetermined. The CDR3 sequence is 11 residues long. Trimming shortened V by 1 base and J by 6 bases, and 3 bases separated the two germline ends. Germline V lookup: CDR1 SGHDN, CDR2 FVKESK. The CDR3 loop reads CASSQGPEAFF. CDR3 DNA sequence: TGTGCCAGCAGCCAAGGTCCTGAAGCTTTCTTT.

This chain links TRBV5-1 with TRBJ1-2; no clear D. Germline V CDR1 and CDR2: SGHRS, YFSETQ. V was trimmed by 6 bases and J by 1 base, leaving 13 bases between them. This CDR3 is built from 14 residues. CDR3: CASTPLVFNYGYTF. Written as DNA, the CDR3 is TGCGCCAGCACCCCTTTGGTTTTTAACTATGGCTACACCTTC.

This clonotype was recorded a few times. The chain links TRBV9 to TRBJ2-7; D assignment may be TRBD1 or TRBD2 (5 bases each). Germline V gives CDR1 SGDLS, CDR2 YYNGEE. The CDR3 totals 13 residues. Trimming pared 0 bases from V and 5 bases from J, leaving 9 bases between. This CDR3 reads CASSVATGHEQYF. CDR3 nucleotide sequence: TGTGCCAGCAGCGTAGCGACGGGACACGAGCAGTACTTC.

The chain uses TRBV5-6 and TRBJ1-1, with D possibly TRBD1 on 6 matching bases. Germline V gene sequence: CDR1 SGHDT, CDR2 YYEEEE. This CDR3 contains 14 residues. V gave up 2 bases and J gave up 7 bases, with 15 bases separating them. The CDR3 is CASSFGGARGEAFF. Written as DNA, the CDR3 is TGTGCCAGCAGCTTCGGGGGCGCGCGAGGTGAAGCTTTCTTT.

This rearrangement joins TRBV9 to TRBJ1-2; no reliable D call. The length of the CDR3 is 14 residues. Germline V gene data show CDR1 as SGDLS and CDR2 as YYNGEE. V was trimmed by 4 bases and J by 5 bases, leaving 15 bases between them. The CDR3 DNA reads TGTGCCAGCAGCCCAGTTGGGAGAATGTATGGCTACACCTTC. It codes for CASSPVGRMYGYTF.

The CDR3 loop reads CASSIGQAKETQYF. As DNA, the CDR3 is TGTGCCAGTAGTATAGGTCAAGCGAAAGAGACCCAGTACTTC. The chain carries TRBV19 and TRBJ2-5, with unresolved D. Germline CDR1 is LNHDA and CDR2 is SQIVND (reference sequence). The CDR3 contains 14 residues. V lost 1 base and J 3 bases, leaving 9 bases between the germline ends. The full variable domain, with the rest looked up from reference TRBV19 and TRBJ2-5, is DGGITQSPKYLFRKEGQNVTLSCEQNLNHDAMYWYRQDPGQGLRLIYYSQIVNDFQKGDIAEGYSVSREKKESFPLTVTSAQKNPTAFYLCASSIGQAKETQYFGPGTRLLVL.

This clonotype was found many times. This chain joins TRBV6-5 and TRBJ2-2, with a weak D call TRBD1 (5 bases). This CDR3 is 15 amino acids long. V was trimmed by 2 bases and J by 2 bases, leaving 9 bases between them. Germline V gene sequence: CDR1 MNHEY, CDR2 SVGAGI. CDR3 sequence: CASSYPTDNTGELFF. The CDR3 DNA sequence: TGTGCCAGCAGTTACCCGACAGATAACACCGGGGAGCTGTTTTTT.

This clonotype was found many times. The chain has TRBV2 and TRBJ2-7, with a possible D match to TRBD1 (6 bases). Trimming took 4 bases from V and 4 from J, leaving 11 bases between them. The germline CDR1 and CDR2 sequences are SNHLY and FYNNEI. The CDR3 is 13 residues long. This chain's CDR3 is CASSAEQGYEQYF. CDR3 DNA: TGTGCCAGCAGTGCGGAACAGGGTTACGAGCAGTACTTC. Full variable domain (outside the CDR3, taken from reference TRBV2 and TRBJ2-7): EPEVTQTPSHQVTQMGQEVILRCVPISNHLYFYWYRQILGQKVEFLVSFYNNEISEKSEIFDDQFSVERPDGSNFTLKIRSTKLEDSAMYFCASSAEQGYEQYFGPGTRLTVT.

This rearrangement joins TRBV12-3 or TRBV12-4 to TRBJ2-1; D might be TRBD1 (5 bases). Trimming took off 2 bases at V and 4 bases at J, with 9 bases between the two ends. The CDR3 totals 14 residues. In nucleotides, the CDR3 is TGTGCCAGCAGTTTAAGGGGTCCATACAATGAGCAGTTCTTC. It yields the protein CASSLRGPYNEQFF.

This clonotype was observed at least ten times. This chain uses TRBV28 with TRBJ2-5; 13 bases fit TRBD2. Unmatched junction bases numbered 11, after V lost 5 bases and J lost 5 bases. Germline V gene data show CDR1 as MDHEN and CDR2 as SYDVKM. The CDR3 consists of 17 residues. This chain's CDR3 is CASSNGLAGERLETQYF. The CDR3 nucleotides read TGTGCCAGCAGTAACGGACTAGCGGGAGAAAGGTTGGAGACCCAGTACTTC. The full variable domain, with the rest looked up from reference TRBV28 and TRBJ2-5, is DVKVTQSSRYLVKRTGEKVFLECVQDMDHENMFWYRQDPGLGLRLIYFSYDVKMKEKGDIPEGYSVSREKKERFSLILESASTNQTSMYLCASSNGLAGERLETQYFGPGTRLLVL.

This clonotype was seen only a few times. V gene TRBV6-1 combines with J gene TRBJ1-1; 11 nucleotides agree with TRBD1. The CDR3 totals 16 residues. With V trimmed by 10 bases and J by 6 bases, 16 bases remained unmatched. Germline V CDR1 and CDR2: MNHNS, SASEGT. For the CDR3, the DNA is TGTGCCACCCGGACAGGGGGCGTTAATGGGCTCGCTGAAGCTTTCTTT. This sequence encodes CATRTGGVNGLAEAFF.

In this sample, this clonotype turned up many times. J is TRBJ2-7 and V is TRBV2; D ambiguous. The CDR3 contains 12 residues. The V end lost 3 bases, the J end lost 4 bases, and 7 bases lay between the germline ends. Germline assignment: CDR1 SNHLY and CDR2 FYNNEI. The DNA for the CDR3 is TGTGCCAGCAGTGATTATAATTACGAGCAGTACTTC. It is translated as CASSDYNYEQYF.

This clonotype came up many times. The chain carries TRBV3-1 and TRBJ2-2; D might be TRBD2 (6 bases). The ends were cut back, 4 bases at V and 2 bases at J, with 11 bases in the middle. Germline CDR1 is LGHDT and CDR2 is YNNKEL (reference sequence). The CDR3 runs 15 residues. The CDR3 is CASSRTKLNTGELFF. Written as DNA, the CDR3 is TGTGCCAGCAGCCGGACTAAACTAAACACCGGGGAGCTGTTTTTT.

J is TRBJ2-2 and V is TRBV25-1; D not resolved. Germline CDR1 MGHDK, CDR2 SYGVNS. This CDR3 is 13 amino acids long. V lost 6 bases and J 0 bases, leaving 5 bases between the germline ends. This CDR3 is CASRSANTGELFF. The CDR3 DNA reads TGTGCCAGCAGGAGCGCGAACACCGGGGAGCTGTTTTTT. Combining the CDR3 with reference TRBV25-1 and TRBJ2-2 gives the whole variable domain EADIYQTPRYLVIGTGKKITLECSQTMGHDKMYWYQQDPGMELHLIHYSYGVNSTEKGDLSSESTVSRIRTEHFPLTLESARPSHTSQYLCASRSANTGELFFGEGSRLTVL.

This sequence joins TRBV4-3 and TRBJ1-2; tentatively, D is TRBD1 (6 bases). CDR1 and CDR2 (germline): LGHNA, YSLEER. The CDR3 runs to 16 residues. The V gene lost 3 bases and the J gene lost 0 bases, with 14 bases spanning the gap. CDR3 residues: CASSQDQGRSNYGYTF. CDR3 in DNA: TGCGCCAGCAGCCAGGATCAGGGGCGATCTAACTATGGCTACACCTTC.

CDR3 residues: CASSYRTSPLHF. CDR3 sequence (DNA): TGTGCCAGCAGTTACCGCACGTCACCCCTCCACTTT. The chain uses TRBV6-5 and TRBJ1-6; D gene uncertain. V was trimmed by 2 bases and J by 10 bases, leaving 6 bases between them. This CDR3 is built from 12 residues. Germline CDR1 is MNHEY and CDR2 is SVGAGI.

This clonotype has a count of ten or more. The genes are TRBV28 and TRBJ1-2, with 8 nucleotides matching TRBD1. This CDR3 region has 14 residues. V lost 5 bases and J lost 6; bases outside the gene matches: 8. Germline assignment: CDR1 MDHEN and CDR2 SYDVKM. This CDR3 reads CASSMDRDFNGYTF. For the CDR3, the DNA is TGTGCCAGCAGTATGGACAGGGACTTCAATGGCTACACCTTC.

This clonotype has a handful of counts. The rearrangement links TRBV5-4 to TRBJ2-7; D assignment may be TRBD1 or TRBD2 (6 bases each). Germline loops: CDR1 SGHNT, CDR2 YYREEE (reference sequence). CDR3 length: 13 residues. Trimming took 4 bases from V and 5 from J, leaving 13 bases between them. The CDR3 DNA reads TGTGCCAGCAGCGACCCTAGGGGGGACGAGCAGTACTTC. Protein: CASSDPRGDEQYF.

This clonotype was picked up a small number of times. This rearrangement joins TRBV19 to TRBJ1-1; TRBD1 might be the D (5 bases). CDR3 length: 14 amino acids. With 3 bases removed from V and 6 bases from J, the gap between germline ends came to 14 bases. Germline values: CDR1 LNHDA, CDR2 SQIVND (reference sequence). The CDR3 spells CASSIGDRWPEAFF. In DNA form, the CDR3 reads TGTGCCAGTAGTATCGGAGACAGATGGCCTGAAGCTTTCTTT.

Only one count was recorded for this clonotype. DNA of the CDR3: TGTGCCAGCAGCTTAATGTTGGAGAACGAGCAGTACTTC. Its translation: CASSLMLENEQYF. The chain employs TRBV7-3 and TRBJ2-7; D is unclear. From germline, CDR1 is SGHTA and CDR2 FQGTGA. V was cut by 1 base and J by 5 bases, with 9 bases left in between. The CDR3 sequence is 13 residues long.

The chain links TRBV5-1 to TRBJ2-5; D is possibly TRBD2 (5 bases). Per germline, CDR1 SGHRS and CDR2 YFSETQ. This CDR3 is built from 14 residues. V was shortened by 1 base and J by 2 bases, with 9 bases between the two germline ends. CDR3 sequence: CASSLSSAQETQYF. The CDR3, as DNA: TGCGCCAGCAGCTTGAGTAGCGCTCAAGAGACCCAGTACTTC.

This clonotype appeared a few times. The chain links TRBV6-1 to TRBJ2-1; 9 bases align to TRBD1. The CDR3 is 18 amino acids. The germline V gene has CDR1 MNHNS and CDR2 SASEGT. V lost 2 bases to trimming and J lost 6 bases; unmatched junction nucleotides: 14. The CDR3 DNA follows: TGTGCCAGCAGTGAAATAGGGCCAGGGACAGGGATCACCAATGAGCAGTTCTTC. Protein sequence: CASSEIGPGTGITNEQFF.